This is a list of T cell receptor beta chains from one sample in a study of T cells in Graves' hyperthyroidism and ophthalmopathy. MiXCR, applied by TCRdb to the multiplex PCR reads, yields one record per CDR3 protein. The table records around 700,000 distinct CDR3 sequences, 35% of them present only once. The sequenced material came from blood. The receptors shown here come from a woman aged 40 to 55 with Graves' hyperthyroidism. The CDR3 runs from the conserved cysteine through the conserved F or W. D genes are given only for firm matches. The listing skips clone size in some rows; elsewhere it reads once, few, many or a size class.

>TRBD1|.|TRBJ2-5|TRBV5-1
TGCGCCAGCAGCTGGGACAGGGCAGAGACCCAGTACTTC
CASSWDRAETQYF
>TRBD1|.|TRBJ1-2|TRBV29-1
TGCAGCGTTGACGGGGACAGGGTTTGGGGCTACACCTTC
CSVDGDRVWGYTF
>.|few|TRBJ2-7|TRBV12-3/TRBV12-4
TGTGCCAGCAGCCAAGATCTTGGGGGAAACCCCTCGGGCGAGCAGTACTTC
CASSQDLGGNPSGEQYF
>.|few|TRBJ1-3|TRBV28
TGTGCCAGCAGTTTACCAGGGCCTGGTGGAAACACCATATATTTT
CASSLPGPGGNTIYF
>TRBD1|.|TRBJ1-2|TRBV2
TGTGCCAGCAGTGAACAGGACAGGGCTGGCTACACCTTC
CASSEQDRAGYTF
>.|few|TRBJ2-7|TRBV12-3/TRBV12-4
TGTGCCAGCAGTTACTCGAGAGGGGTTGGAGAGCAGTACTTC
CASSYSRGVGEQYF
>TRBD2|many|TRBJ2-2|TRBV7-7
TGTGCTAGCAGCTTAGAAGGCGGGAGGATATCGGGCACCGGGGAGCTGTTTTTT
CASSLEGGRISGTGELFF
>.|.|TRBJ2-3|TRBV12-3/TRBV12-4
TGTGCCAGCAGTTTCGGCGGGGTAAAGGCAGATACGCAGTATTTT
CASSFGGVKADTQYF
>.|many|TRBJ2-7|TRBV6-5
TGTGCCAGCAGTCTCCGGGACGGACATTACGAGCAGTACTTC
CASSLRDGHYEQYF
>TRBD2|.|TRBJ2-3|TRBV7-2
TGTGCCAGCAGCTTATCTTGGGCTAGCGGGATCGATACGCAGTATTTT
CASSLSWASGIDTQYF
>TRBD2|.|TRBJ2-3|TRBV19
TGTGCCAGTAGTATGACTAGCGATACGCAGTATTTT
CASSMTSDTQYF
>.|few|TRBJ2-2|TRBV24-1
TGTGCCACCAGTGATTTGGGAGGGGGCTCGGCCGGGGAGCTGTTTTTT
CATSDLGGGSAGELFF
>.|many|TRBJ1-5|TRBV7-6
TGTGCCAGCAGCTTACTGTGGATGGATCAGCCCCAGCATTTT
CASSLLWMDQPQHF
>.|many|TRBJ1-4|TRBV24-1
TGTGCCACCAGTGATTCCCGGACTCAGGGGCGGAAACTGTTTTTT
CATSDSRTQGRKLFF
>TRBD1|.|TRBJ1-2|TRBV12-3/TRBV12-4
TGTGCCAGCAGTTTGGGTGACAGGGACGGATATGGCTACACCTTC
CASSLGDRDGYGYTF
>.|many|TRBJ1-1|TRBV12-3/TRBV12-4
TGTGCCAGCACCCTCGCCGACAGGAACACTGAAGCTTTCTTT
CASTLADRNTEAFF
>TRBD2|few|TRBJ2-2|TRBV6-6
TGTGCCAGCAGCTGGACTAGCGGGTGGGCCGGGGAGCTGTTTTTT
CASSWTSGWAGELFF
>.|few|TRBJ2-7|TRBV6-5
TGTGCCAGCAGTGAAATAAACGGCCCCACCTACGAGCAGTACTTC
CASSEINGPTYEQYF
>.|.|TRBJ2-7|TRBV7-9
TGTGCCAGCACCAGGCCTAAGGGAGGCGTCTACGAGCAGTACTTC
CASTRPKGGVYEQYF
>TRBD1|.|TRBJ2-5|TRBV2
TGTGCCAGCAGTTACCCATCCAGGGGGCTTAGAGAGACCCAGTACTTC
CASSYPSRGLRETQYF
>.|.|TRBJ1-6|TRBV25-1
TGTGCCAGCAGTTCCCCAACAGGGCCCCTACCGAATTCACCCCTCCACTTT
CASSSPTGPLPNSPLHF
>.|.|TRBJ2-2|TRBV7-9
TGTGCCAGCAGCTCACTAGATAGGGAGCTGTTTTTT
CASSSLDRELFF
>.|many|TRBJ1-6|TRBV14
TGTGCCAGCAGCCAATGGGCAGGGAGGGCTAATTCACCCCTCCACTTT
CASSQWAGRANSPLHF
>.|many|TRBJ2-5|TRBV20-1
TGCAGTGCTAGCCTGCGGGAGACCCAGTACTTC
CSASLRETQYF
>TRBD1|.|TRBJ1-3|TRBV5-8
TGTGCCAGCAGCTGGGACAGCAGCTCTGGAAACACCATATATTTT
CASSWDSSSGNTIYF
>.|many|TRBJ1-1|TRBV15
TGTGCCACCAGTACAGTTTCGTTCGGGAACACTGAAGCTTTCTTT
CATSTVSFGNTEAFF
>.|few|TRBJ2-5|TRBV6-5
TGTGCCAGCAGTCCCCTGAGGTTCGGGCGGCAAGAGACCCAGTACTTC
CASSPLRFGRQETQYF
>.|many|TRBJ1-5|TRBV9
TGTGCCAGCAGCGTAGAGGCGGGGAGCAATCAGCCCCAGCATTTT
CASSVEAGSNQPQHF
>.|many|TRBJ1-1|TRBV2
TGTGCCAGCAGTCCGGCGTCGAACACTGAAGCTTTCTTT
CASSPASNTEAFF
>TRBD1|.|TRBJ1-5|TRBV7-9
TGCGCCAGCAGCCCCGACGCCGGGACAGGGGGATACCAGCCCCAGCATTTT
CASSPDAGTGGYQPQHF
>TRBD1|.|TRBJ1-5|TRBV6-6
TGTGCCAGCAGTTACTCTCGGACAGGTCAGCCCCAGCATTTT
CASSYSRTGQPQHF
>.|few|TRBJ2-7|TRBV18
TGTGCCAGCTCACCACTTGACGGCTACGAGCAGTACTTC
CASSPLDGYEQYF
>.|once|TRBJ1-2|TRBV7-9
TGCGCCAGCAGCCAAGATCGGATCGCGAATGGAAACACCTTC
CASSQDRIANGNTF
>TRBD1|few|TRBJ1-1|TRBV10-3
TGTGCCAGCAGTTCGACAGGGGGCACTCCGAACACTGAAGCTTTCTTT
CASSSTGGTPNTEAFF
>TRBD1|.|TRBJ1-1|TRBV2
TGTGCCAGCCACAGGGGAAATTCCTTGTTCACTGAAGCTTTCTTT
CASHRGNSLFTEAFF
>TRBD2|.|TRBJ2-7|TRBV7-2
TGTGCCAGCAGCTTAACGTTCGGGGGGAACGAGCAGTACTTC
CASSLTFGGNEQYF
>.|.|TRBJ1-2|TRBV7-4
TGTGCCAGCAGCTTTTTAGACAGCTATGGCTACACCTTC
CASSFLDSYGYTF
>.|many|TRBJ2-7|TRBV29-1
TGCAGCGTTGACCGGACTTCCGACGGTGAGCAGTACTTC
CSVDRTSDGEQYF
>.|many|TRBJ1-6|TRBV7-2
TGTGCCAGCAGCCCCCAAGAGGGACTCCCCCTCCACTTT
CASSPQEGLPLHF
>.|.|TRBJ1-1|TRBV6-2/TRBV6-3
TGTGCCAGCAGTTATCAGGGGACGGATGCTGAAGCTTTCTTT
CASSYQGTDAEAFF
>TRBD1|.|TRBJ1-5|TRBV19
TGTGCCAGTAGTATCCACGAGGACAGGGGGCCCAATCAGCCCCAGCATTTT
CASSIHEDRGPNQPQHF
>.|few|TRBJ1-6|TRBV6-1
TGTGCCAGCAGTCCAAGCGGACGGACAAATTCACCCCTCCACTTT
CASSPSGRTNSPLHF
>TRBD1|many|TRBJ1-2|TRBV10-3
TGTGCCATCATAAACCCGGACAGGGGTGACGGCTACACCTTC
CAIINPDRGDGYTF
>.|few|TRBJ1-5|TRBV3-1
TGTGCCAGCAGCCGGAACTCTAACAATCAGCCCCAGCATTTT
CASSRNSNNQPQHF
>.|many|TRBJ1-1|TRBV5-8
TGTGCCAGCAGCTTGCGTCGAGCTTTCTTT
CASSLRRAFF
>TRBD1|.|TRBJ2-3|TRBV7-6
TGTGCCAGCAGCCTCCGGGACAGTATCACAGATACGCAGTATTTT
CASSLRDSITDTQYF
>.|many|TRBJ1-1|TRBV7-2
TGTGCCAGCAGCTTAGCGCGGGCCGGGGCTTTCTTT
CASSLARAGAFF
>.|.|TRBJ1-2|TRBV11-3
TGTGCCAGCAGCGCGCGAAACTATGGCTACACCTTC
CASSARNYGYTF
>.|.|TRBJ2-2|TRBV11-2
TGTGCCAGCAGTCACGTCGAGTGGCAGGGGACCGGGGAGCTGTTTTTT
CASSHVEWQGTGELFF
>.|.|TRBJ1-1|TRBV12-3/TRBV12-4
TGTGCCAGCAGCCAACGGGGGCCCGCTTTCTTT
CASSQRGPAFF
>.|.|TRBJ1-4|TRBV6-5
TGTGCCAGCAGTTATGGGGGCGCGTTTGAAAAACTGTTTTTT
CASSYGGAFEKLFF
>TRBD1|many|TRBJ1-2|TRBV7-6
TGTGCCAGCAGCCCCCTAGGGGGCAGGGGAGGCTACACCTTC
CASSPLGGRGGYTF
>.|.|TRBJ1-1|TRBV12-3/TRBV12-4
TGTGCCAGCAGTCCCGCGGGGGTGAACACTGAAGCTTTCTTT
CASSPAGVNTEAFF
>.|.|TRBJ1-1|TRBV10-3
TGTGCCACGGCGACGGGGCGCGGGAACACTGAAGCTTTCTTT
CATATGRGNTEAFF
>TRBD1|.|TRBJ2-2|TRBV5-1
TGTGCCAGCAGCCGACCTGGACAGGGGTACACCGGGGAGCTGTTTTTT
CASSRPGQGYTGELFF
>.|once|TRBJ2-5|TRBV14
TGTGCCAGCAGCCAGTGGGTCGAGCGGAGCAAAGAGATCCAGTACTTC
CASSQWVERSKEIQYF
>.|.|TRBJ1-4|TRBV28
TGTGCCAGCAGCACAAGGAGTACCGGGGAAAAACTGTTTTTT
CASSTRSTGEKLFF
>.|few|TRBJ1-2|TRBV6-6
TGTGCCACGACCCGGGGCTATGGCTACACCTTC
CATTRGYGYTF
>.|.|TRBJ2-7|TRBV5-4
TGTGCCAGCAGCCCCGAATACTTC
CASSPEYF